This T cell receptor (beta chain) appears in the sequencing data of a study of high-grade serous ovarian cancer treatment subgroups. Study information: On average, approximately 14,000 reads and 6,000 to 8,000 unique TCR beta rearrangements were obtained per sample.

Trimming cost V 0 bases and J 11 bases, with 9 bases left between them. The CDR3 totals 11 residues. Per the germline V gene, CDR1 is GTSNPN and CDR2 is SVGIG (reference sequence). Tumor tissue was taken before any definitive surgery or chemotherapy was given. Method: immunoSEQ multiplex PCR; TCRdb's copy keeps in-frame clones and lacks some. The table includes around 27,000 clones, about 80% detected once. With regard to this clone: No antigen is known for it.

General observations from the study: Same-patient tumor repertoires overlapped at roughly 0.095 to 0.79; different patients barely overlapped. Only CDR3 was analyzed; CDR1 and CDR2 were not. Higher neoantigen levels went with greater TCR clonal relatedness.

The V call is TRBV30, the J call TRBJ2-3; D may be TRBD2 (5 bases). The sequence was collected from a human donor with high-grade serous ovarian cancer. The sample was tumor tissue. DNA for the CDR3: TGTGCCTGGAGTGTAGAGGGCGAGCAGTATTTT. This sequence encodes CAWSVEGEQYF.